Given below is one T cell receptor beta chain in context. Its specificity is unknown. The sample comes from a study of cytomegalovirus exposure and HLA in healthy donors. In the study overall: Most genotyped donors, approximately 81% of more than 300, had Caucasian-associated genetic ancestry.

Primers: 60 Vbeta forward and 13 Jbeta reverse. Study processing details: There were around 80 million unique TCR beta chains by a later count, and approximately 12 million of them were shared. Measured with immunoSEQ multiplex PCR; TCRdb has only the in-frame clones, and not every one. D and trimming come from the DNA, and the V and J calls and clone size come from that table. This sample has about 150,000 clones, with around three fifths found just once. Study-level results: A later analysis showed TCR association rates differing by HLA locus, peaking at DRB1 and lowest at HLA-C.

V lost 2 bases and J lost 2, with 11 bases in between. Germline V CDR1 and CDR2: SGDLS, YYNGEE. This CDR3 is built from 15 residues. The specimen sequenced was PBMCs. This chain links TRBV9 with TRBJ2-1; D might be TRBD2 (6 bases). The receptor was derived from a woman in her thirties or forties in good health and CMV-seronegative. The CDR3 DNA reads as TGTGCCAGCAGCGTGGACTATCAAACCTACAATGAGCAGTTCTTC. Protein: CASSVDYQTYNEQFF.